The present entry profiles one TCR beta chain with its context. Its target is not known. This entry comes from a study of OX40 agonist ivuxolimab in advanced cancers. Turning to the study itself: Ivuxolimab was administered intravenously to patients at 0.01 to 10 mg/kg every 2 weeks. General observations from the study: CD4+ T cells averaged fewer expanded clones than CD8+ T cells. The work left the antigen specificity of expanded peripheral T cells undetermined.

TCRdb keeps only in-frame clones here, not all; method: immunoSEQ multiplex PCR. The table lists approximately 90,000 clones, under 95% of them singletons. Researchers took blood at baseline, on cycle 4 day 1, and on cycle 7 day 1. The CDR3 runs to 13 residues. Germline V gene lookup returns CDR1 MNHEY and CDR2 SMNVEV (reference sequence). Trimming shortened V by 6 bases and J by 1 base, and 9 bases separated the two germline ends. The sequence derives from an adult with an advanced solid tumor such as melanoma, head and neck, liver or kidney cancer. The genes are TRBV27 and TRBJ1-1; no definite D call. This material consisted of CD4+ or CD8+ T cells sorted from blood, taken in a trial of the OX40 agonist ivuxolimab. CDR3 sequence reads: CASRIHPNTEAFF. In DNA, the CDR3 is TGTGCCAGCAGGATCCACCCGAACACTGAAGCTTTCTTT.